The 16 T cell receptor beta chains in this list originate from one sample, sequenced in a study of a mutant IDH1 vaccine in newly diagnosed glioma. Regarding time point: baseline, week 1 (first vaccination visit). The treatment was: pre-vaccination baseline after standard-of-care therapy. Sequenced by immunoSEQ multiplex PCR; TCRdb stores in-frame clones only, minus some. The table has some 50,000 clones, around 86% seen once. The sequenced sample was PBMCs, obtained from a glioma patient treated with radiotherapy, temozolomide or both. These receptors were taken from a man aged 40-49 years with glioma.

V and J are TRBV5-6 and TRBJ2-7; D not resolved. V was cut by 0 bases and J by 5 bases, with 3 bases left in between. The germline V gene encodes CDR1 SGHDT and CDR2 YYEEEE. The CDR3 is made up of 11 amino acids. Written as DNA, the CDR3 is TGTGCCAGCAGCTTGGCCCACGAGCAGTACTTC. It is translated as CASSLAHEQYF.

This chain links TRBV7-6 with TRBJ2-7; a possible D gene is TRBD1 (6 bases). Trimming took 11 bases from V and 0 from J, leaving 14 bases between them. Germline lookup yields CDR1 SGHVS and CDR2 FNYEAQ. CDR3 length equals 13 residues. CDR3 residues: CAVRQESSYEQYF. The CDR3, as DNA: TGTGCCGTCCGACAGGAGAGCTCCTACGAGCAGTACTTC. Supplemented by reference TRBV7-6 and TRBJ2-7, the full variable domain reads GAGVSQSPRYKVTKRGQDVALRCDPISGHVSLYWYRQALGQGPEFLTYFNYEAQQDKSGLPNDRFSAERPEGSISTLTIQRTEQRDSAMYRCAVRQESSYEQYFGPGTRLTVT.

The chain has TRBV7-2 and TRBJ1-4; D not certain. Trimming took off 1 base at V and 3 bases at J, with 6 bases between the two ends. The CDR3 is 14 residues long. Germline-derived CDR1 and CDR2 are SGHTA and FQGNSA. The CDR3 DNA sequence: TGTGCCAGCAGCTTAGATAGTTCTAATGAAAAACTGTTTTTT. Its translation: CASSLDSSNEKLFF.

The chain joins TRBV18 to TRBJ2-7; 7 nucleotides agree with TRBD1. The germline gives CDR1 KGHSH, CDR2 LQKENI. This CDR3 contains 15 residues. V was clipped by 4 bases and J by 0 bases; unmatched bases: 6. Here the CDR3 DNA reads TGTGCCAGCTCACGGGACAGCCTTAGCTCCTACGAGCAGTACTTC. This sequence encodes CASSRDSLSSYEQYF.

The V call is TRBV7-2, the J call TRBJ2-5; D might be TRBD1 (6 bases). From germline, CDR1 is SGHTA and CDR2 FQGNSA. Trimming stripped 4 bases from V and 1 base from J, with 13 bases between. This CDR3 has 15 amino acids. The CDR3 is CASSSVGTTQETQYF. Here the CDR3 DNA reads TGTGCCAGCAGCTCAGTTGGGACAACCCAAGAGACCCAGTACTTC. The full variable domain, its missing parts supplied by reference TRBV7-2 and TRBJ2-5, is GAGVSQSPSNKVTEKGKDVELRCDPISGHTALYWYRQSLGQGLEFLIYFQGNSAPDKSGLPSDRFSAERTGGSVSTLTIQRTQQEDSAVYLCASSSVGTTQETQYFGPGTRLLVL.

This rearrangement joins TRBV6-1 to TRBJ1-3; a possible D gene is TRBD1 (5 bases). Trimming removed 0 bases at V and 10 bases at J, with 19 bases between. Germline V gives CDR1 MNHNS, CDR2 SASEGT. CDR3 length equals 16 residues. The CDR3 bases are TGTGCCAGCAGTGAAGCGCCGGCAGGGCTTGATTTAACCATATATTTT. It yields the protein CASSEAPAGLDLTIYF.

The chain is built from TRBV7-9 and TRBJ1-5, with 8 bases matching TRBD1. Germline CDR1 is SEHNR and CDR2 is FQNEAQ (reference sequence). The CDR3 length is 14 residues. With 5 bases clipped from V and 6 bases from J, the junction kept 6 bases outside the gene matches. The CDR3 DNA reads TGTGCCAGCAGCCGGGACAGGTGGGGTCAGCCCCAGCATTTT. Translated: CASSRDRWGQPQHF.

This sequence joins TRBV10-2 and TRBJ2-5; TRBD1 might be the D (6 bases). Germline assignment: CDR1 WSHSY and CDR2 SAAADI. The V end was cut by 9 bases, the J end by 5 bases, with 16 bases between. The CDR3 is 13 residues long. The CDR3 sequence is CARKTGCSETQYF. DNA for the CDR3: TGCGCCAGGAAAACAGGGTGCTCGGAGACCCAGTACTTC.

The rearrangement uses TRBV9 and TRBJ2-5, with 7 bases aligning to TRBD2. The germline V gene has CDR1 SGDLS and CDR2 YYNGEE. Germline trimming cut 2 bases from V and 2 bases from J; bases unmatched to any gene: 6. The CDR3 loop spans 15 amino acids. CDR3 region: CASSVGTIEQETQYF. DNA of the CDR3: TGTGCCAGCAGCGTGGGGACTATCGAGCAAGAGACCCAGTACTTC.

The rearrangement links TRBV7-9 to TRBJ2-7, with TRBD1 matching 7 bases. Germline trimming cut 5 bases from V and 0 bases from J; bases unmatched to any gene: 4. The CDR3 covers 14 residues. The germline CDR1 and CDR2 sequences are SEHNR and FQNEAQ (reference sequence). In DNA form, the CDR3 reads TGTGCCAGCAGCATGGGACAGAGCTCCTACGAGCAGTACTTC. Translating gives CASSMGQSSYEQYF. The whole variable domain, filled in from reference TRBV7-9 and TRBJ2-7, reads DTGVSQNPRHKITKRGQNVTFRCDPISEHNRLYWYRQTLGQGPEFLTYFQNEAQLEKSRLLSDRFSAERPKGSFSTLEIQRTEQGDSAMYLCASSMGQSSYEQYFGPGTRLTVT.

This sequence joins TRBV7-9 and TRBJ2-1; D remains unclear. V dropped 1 base and J dropped 5 bases, with 9 bases sitting between them. The CDR3 totals 14 residues. Germline V gene data show CDR1 as SEHNR and CDR2 as FQNEAQ (reference sequence). The CDR3 DNA reads TGTGCCAGCAGCTTAGGTTTAGCCGACAATGAGCAGTTCTTC. It codes for CASSLGLADNEQFF.

The chain has TRBV6-5 and TRBJ2-1; D gene unclear. Per the germline V gene, CDR1 is MNHEY and CDR2 is SVGAGI. The ends were cut back, 4 bases at V and 7 bases at J, with 8 bases in the middle. This CDR3 contains 12 residues. In DNA form, the CDR3 reads TGTGCCAGCAGTTCGTGGGGAAATGAGCAGTTCTTC. It translates to CASSSWGNEQFF.

V gene TRBV6-1 combines with J gene TRBJ1-1; D is ambiguous. Germline CDR1 reads MNHNS; CDR2 reads SASEGT. The CDR3 has 13 residues. V lost 7 bases to trimming and J lost 0 bases, with 9 bases between them. In nucleotides, the CDR3 is TGTGCCAGCATTGACAAGATGAACACTGAAGCTTTCTTT. This gives the protein CASIDKMNTEAFF.

This clone was observed a handful of times. The chain combines TRBV19 with TRBJ1-1; D is perhaps TRBD1 (6 bases). Trimming removed 2 bases from V and 3 bases from J, with 10 bases in between. CDR3 length: 14 amino acids. Germline lookup yields CDR1 LNHDA and CDR2 SQIVND (reference sequence). This CDR3 is CASSIQGLDTEAFF. The CDR3 DNA reads as TGTGCCAGTAGTATACAGGGGTTGGACACTGAAGCTTTCTTT. The full variable domain, rest sourced from reference TRBV19 and TRBJ1-1, is DGGITQSPKYLFRKEGQNVTLSCEQNLNHDAMYWYRQDPGQGLRLIYYSQIVNDFQKGDIAEGYSVSREKKESFPLTVTSAQKNPTAFYLCASSIQGLDTEAFFGQGTRLTVV.

This sequence joins TRBV9 and TRBJ2-6; D remains unclear. The V end was cut by 7 bases, the J end by 2 bases, with 10 bases between. The CDR3 has 14 amino acids. Germline-derived CDR1 and CDR2 are SGDLS and YYNGEE. The DNA of the CDR3 is TGTGCCAGCGAGCTGGGTGCTGGGGCCAACGTCCTGACTTTC. This sequence encodes CASELGAGANVLTF.

The chain recombines TRBV6-5 with TRBJ1-1; D is undetermined. V lost 0 bases and J lost 1, with 3 bases in between. The germline V gene has CDR1 MNHEY and CDR2 SVGAGI. The CDR3 spans 13 residues. Here the CDR3 DNA reads TGTGCCAGCAGTTACTCCTCGAACACTGAAGCTTTCTTT. Its protein product is CASSYSSNTEAFF.